This is a list of T cell receptor beta chains from one sample in a study of blood T cell repertoires in COVID-19. Some clones are missing from TCRdb's copy, which holds only in-frame ones; the method was immunoSEQ multiplex PCR. The sample carries 540,000 or so clones, around nine tenths recorded once. The material sequenced was peripheral blood. The receptors were sampled from a woman aged 50 to 65 with COVID-19, enrolled during active disease. CDR3s include the opening cysteine and the closing phenylalanine or tryptophan. Each record gives: CDR3 length, D gene, V gene, J gene, clone size, CDR3 DNA, CDR3 protein. The D gene is left open where the match is weak. Part of the rows lack a size; the others show once, few, many or a class for expanded clones.

CDR3 length: 13; D gene: NA; V gene: TRBV7-2; J gene: TRBJ2-2; clone size: NA; CDR3 DNA: TGTGCCAGCAGCTTGGCGGGCTCGCGGGAGCTGTTTTTT; CDR3 protein: CASSLAGSRELFF
CDR3 length: 18; D gene: TRBD1; V gene: TRBV9; J gene: TRBJ1-2; clone size: NA; CDR3 DNA: TGTGCCAGCAGCGTAGGAGGACAGGGGGCAAGGGATCTCTATGGCTACACCTTC; CDR3 protein: CASSVGGQGARDLYGYTF
CDR3 length: 15; D gene: NA; V gene: TRBV9; J gene: TRBJ1-1; clone size: NA; CDR3 DNA: TGTGCCCGGTCCTTTCTATCCCTGGAGGACACTGAAGCTTTCTTT; CDR3 protein: CARSFLSLEDTEAFF
CDR3 length: 15; D gene: NA; V gene: TRBV5-6; J gene: TRBJ2-7; clone size: NA; CDR3 DNA: TGTGCCAGCAGCTTGGGTGGGACAACATCCTACGAGCAGTACTTC; CDR3 protein: CASSLGGTTSYEQYF
CDR3 length: 12; D gene: NA; V gene: TRBV5-1; J gene: TRBJ2-1; clone size: NA; CDR3 DNA: TGCGCCAGCAGTTTACCAGGGGAAGAGCAGTTCTTC; CDR3 protein: CASSLPGEEQFF
CDR3 length: 14; D gene: TRBD2; V gene: TRBV5-1; J gene: TRBJ2-7; clone size: NA; CDR3 DNA: TGCGCCAGCAGCTTGGCTAGCGGGGTGAACGAGCAGTACTTC; CDR3 protein: CASSLASGVNEQYF
CDR3 length: 14; D gene: NA; V gene: TRBV11-1; J gene: TRBJ2-7; clone size: NA; CDR3 DNA: TGTGCCAGCAGCTTAGGGCGGACTGGCTACGAGCAGTACTTC; CDR3 protein: CASSLGRTGYEQYF
CDR3 length: 13; D gene: TRBD1; V gene: TRBV12-3/TRBV12-4; J gene: TRBJ1-2; clone size: NA; CDR3 DNA: TGTGCCAGCAGTTGGGGACAGGGGGTAGGCTACACCTTC; CDR3 protein: CASSWGQGVGYTF
CDR3 length: 17; D gene: TRBD1; V gene: TRBV11-2; J gene: TRBJ2-2; clone size: NA; CDR3 DNA: TGTGCCAGCAGCCGCCCCCCCGACAGGGTCAACACCGGGGAGCTGTTTTTT; CDR3 protein: CASSRPPDRVNTGELFF
CDR3 length: 18; D gene: NA; V gene: TRBV4-1; J gene: TRBJ1-5; clone size: NA; CDR3 DNA: TGCGCCAGCAGCCGTTTTCTCAGGGGATTTAGGGACAATCAGCCCCAGCATTTT; CDR3 protein: CASSRFLRGFRDNQPQHF
CDR3 length: 15; D gene: NA; V gene: TRBV6-6; J gene: TRBJ1-1; clone size: NA; CDR3 DNA: TGTGCCAGCGCGCTGCAGCTCGGGGTGAACACTGAAGCTTTCTTT; CDR3 protein: CASALQLGVNTEAFF
CDR3 length: 14; D gene: TRBD1; V gene: TRBV6-5; J gene: TRBJ2-7; clone size: NA; CDR3 DNA: TGTGCCAGCTCTACAGGGGTTAACTCCTACGAGCAGTACTTC; CDR3 protein: CASSTGVNSYEQYF
CDR3 length: 16; D gene: NA; V gene: TRBV21-1; J gene: TRBJ2-1; clone size: NA; CDR3 DNA: TGTGCCAGCAGCAAAGTGGCTTGGCGGTTCTACAATGAGCAGTTCTTC; CDR3 protein: CASSKVAWRFYNEQFF
CDR3 length: 15; D gene: NA; V gene: TRBV19; J gene: TRBJ2-7; clone size: NA; CDR3 DNA: TGTGCCAGTAGTATAGATCTCGGACAGAGCTACGAGCAGTACTTC; CDR3 protein: CASSIDLGQSYEQYF
CDR3 length: 17; D gene: NA; V gene: TRBV5-1; J gene: TRBJ1-5; clone size: NA; CDR3 DNA: TGCGCCAGCAGCTCCGGCGGGGCCCGAGGGCGTAATCAGCCCCAGCATTTT; CDR3 protein: CASSSGGARGRNQPQHF
CDR3 length: 15; D gene: NA; V gene: TRBV25-1; J gene: TRBJ2-3; clone size: NA; CDR3 DNA: TGTGCCACCGGGGAGCTAAGCGAATTCACAGATACGCAGTATTTT; CDR3 protein: CATGELSEFTDTQYF
CDR3 length: 16; D gene: TRBD1; V gene: TRBV7-6; J gene: TRBJ2-5; clone size: NA; CDR3 DNA: TGTGCCAGCAGCCCCAACGACAGGGGGTACGGAGAGACCCAGTACTTC; CDR3 protein: CASSPNDRGYGETQYF
CDR3 length: 14; D gene: NA; V gene: TRBV5-1; J gene: TRBJ2-5; clone size: NA; CDR3 DNA: TGCGCCAGCAGCTTGGGCGGAGGGGAAGAGACCCAGTACTTC; CDR3 protein: CASSLGGGEETQYF
CDR3 length: 15; D gene: TRBD1; V gene: TRBV5-1; J gene: TRBJ1-2; clone size: NA; CDR3 DNA: TGCGCCAGCAGCTTGGGGACAGGGATGAACTATGGCTACACCTTC; CDR3 protein: CASSLGTGMNYGYTF
CDR3 length: 17; D gene: NA; V gene: TRBV9; J gene: TRBJ2-3; clone size: NA; CDR3 DNA: TGTGCCAGCAGCGTAGAACAGGGCAGTACAGTAGCAGATACGCAGTATTTT; CDR3 protein: CASSVEQGSTVADTQYF
CDR3 length: 17; D gene: NA; V gene: TRBV6-1; J gene: TRBJ2-7; clone size: NA; CDR3 DNA: TGTGCCAGCAGTGAACAGGGGGCGGGGGCTTTTTCCTACGAGCAGTACTTC; CDR3 protein: CASSEQGAGAFSYEQYF
CDR3 length: 14; D gene: NA; V gene: TRBV2; J gene: TRBJ1-2; clone size: once; CDR3 DNA: TGTGCCAGCATGGGGCAGAGGAGTAACTATGGCTACACCTTC; CDR3 protein: CASMGQRSNYGYTF
CDR3 length: 21; D gene: TRBD2; V gene: TRBV5-1; J gene: TRBJ2-1; clone size: NA; CDR3 DNA: TGCGCCAGCAGCCCAAGACTAGCGGGGAGCCGCATCACGAGCTCCTACAATGAGCAGTTCTTC; CDR3 protein: CASSPRLAGSRITSSYNEQFF
CDR3 length: 16; D gene: TRBD1; V gene: TRBV5-1; J gene: TRBJ1-3; clone size: NA; CDR3 DNA: TGCGCCAGCAGCATAGGGGACAGGGGATCTGGAAACACCATATATTTT; CDR3 protein: CASSIGDRGSGNTIYF
CDR3 length: 12; D gene: NA; V gene: TRBV5-6; J gene: TRBJ2-7; clone size: few; CDR3 DNA: TGTGCCAGCAGCTTGGAGCCCCGGGAGCAGTACTTC; CDR3 protein: CASSLEPREQYF
CDR3 length: 14; D gene: TRBD1; V gene: TRBV5-1; J gene: TRBJ2-2; clone size: NA; CDR3 DNA: TGCGCCAGCAGCCTATGGACAGGACCCGGGGAGCTGTTTTTT; CDR3 protein: CASSLWTGPGELFF
CDR3 length: 12; D gene: NA; V gene: TRBV29-1; J gene: TRBJ1-2; clone size: once; CDR3 DNA: TGCAGCGTTCAGGGAGGGGACTATGGCTACACCTTC; CDR3 protein: CSVQGGDYGYTF
CDR3 length: 14; D gene: NA; V gene: TRBV27; J gene: TRBJ1-1; clone size: NA; CDR3 DNA: TGTGCCAGCAGTTTATCGTCCGGCGGGGGTTGGTCTTTCTTT; CDR3 protein: CASSLSSGGGWSFF
CDR3 length: 15; D gene: NA; V gene: TRBV9; J gene: TRBJ2-7; clone size: NA; CDR3 DNA: TGTGCCAGCAGCCCCACAGGATCTGAGGTCGGCGAGCAGTACTTC; CDR3 protein: CASSPTGSEVGEQYF
CDR3 length: 11; D gene: NA; V gene: TRBV7-8; J gene: TRBJ2-7; clone size: NA; CDR3 DNA: TGTGCCAGCAGCTCCACCTACGAGCAGTACTTC; CDR3 protein: CASSSTYEQYF
CDR3 length: 16; D gene: TRBD2; V gene: TRBV7-8; J gene: TRBJ2-1; clone size: NA; CDR3 DNA: TGTGCCAGCAGCTCATCTGGGGGGGGACTATACGGTGAGCAGTTCTTC; CDR3 protein: CASSSSGGGLYGEQFF
CDR3 length: 17; D gene: NA; V gene: TRBV6-2/TRBV6-3; J gene: TRBJ1-6; clone size: NA; CDR3 DNA: TGTGCCAGCAGCCTTGGGACTCCGCGGGTTCATAATTCACCCCTCCACTTT; CDR3 protein: CASSLGTPRVHNSPLHF
CDR3 length: 15; D gene: NA; V gene: TRBV30; J gene: TRBJ1-4; clone size: NA; CDR3 DNA: TGTGCCTGGAGCCCAAATGGAGGGGCATATGAAAAACTGTTTTTT; CDR3 protein: CAWSPNGGAYEKLFF
CDR3 length: 17; D gene: NA; V gene: TRBV27; J gene: TRBJ2-3; clone size: NA; CDR3 DNA: TGTGCCAGCTCGCATCCCCGGGAGAGAAGGAACACAGATACGCAGTATTTT; CDR3 protein: CASSHPRERRNTDTQYF
CDR3 length: 12; D gene: TRBD1; V gene: TRBV14; J gene: TRBJ2-7; clone size: NA; CDR3 DNA: TGTGCCAGCAGCCGACAGGGTTACGAGCAGTACTTC; CDR3 protein: CASSRQGYEQYF
CDR3 length: 15; D gene: NA; V gene: TRBV7-9; J gene: TRBJ2-3; clone size: NA; CDR3 DNA: TGTGCCAGCAGCTTAGATGGCAGGGATACAGATACGCAGTATTTT; CDR3 protein: CASSLDGRDTDTQYF
CDR3 length: 14; D gene: NA; V gene: TRBV29-1; J gene: TRBJ2-7; clone size: NA; CDR3 DNA: TGCAGCGTTGAAGATGCGACAGGCGTCCGGGAGCAGTACTTC; CDR3 protein: CSVEDATGVREQYF
CDR3 length: 19; D gene: TRBD2; V gene: TRBV18; J gene: TRBJ2-1; clone size: NA; CDR3 DNA: TGTGCCAGCTCACCCGGGACTAGCGGGGGGGCCAGGCTGGGCAATGAGCAGTTCTTC; CDR3 protein: CASSPGTSGGARLGNEQFF
CDR3 length: 15; D gene: TRBD1; V gene: TRBV9; J gene: TRBJ1-3; clone size: NA; CDR3 DNA: TGTGCCAGCAGCGCACAGGGGCACTCTGGAAACACCATATATTTT; CDR3 protein: CASSAQGHSGNTIYF
CDR3 length: 13; D gene: NA; V gene: TRBV18; J gene: TRBJ2-7; clone size: NA; CDR3 DNA: TGTGCCAGCTCACCACGGCCAGGGCACGAGCAGTACTTC; CDR3 protein: CASSPRPGHEQYF
CDR3 length: 15; D gene: TRBD1; V gene: TRBV2; J gene: TRBJ1-6; clone size: NA; CDR3 DNA: TGTGCCAGCAGTCCGACAGGGATCGGCTATTCACCCCTCCACTTT; CDR3 protein: CASSPTGIGYSPLHF